The 27 T cell receptor beta chains below come from one sample, sequenced in a study of blood T cell repertoires in COVID-19 (dated by TCRdb to the early 2020s). The library came from the immunoSEQ multiplex PCR assay. TCRdb took over this immuneACCESS table, retaining in-frame rearrangements with V and J assigned. Such tables are incomplete; in checked studies, under half of the missing clones stem from an unresolved V gene, and the remainder is unexplained. This sample gives 68,000 or so clones in total; 90% to 95% of them show up just once. The biggest ten clones account for 6% to 7.5% of the sample. Material: peripheral blood. These receptors came from a middle-aged man with COVID-19, enrolled during active disease.

The V call is TRBV6-5, the J call TRBJ2-5, with 11 bases fitting TRBD1. The CDR3 has 14 residues. Germline V gene data show CDR1 as MNHEY and CDR2 as SVGAGI. Losses at the gene ends were 6 bases for V and 4 bases for J; bases not matched to a gene: 4. The CDR3 nucleotides read TGTGCCAGCAGGCCGGGACAGGGGGTAGAGACCCAGTACTTC. Translation gives CASRPGQGVETQYF.

The chain combines TRBV10-3 with TRBJ1-5; possible D gene TRBD1, 6 bases. The CDR3 is 14 residues long. CDR1 is ENHRY, CDR2 SYGVKD, per germline. Trimming took off 0 bases at V and 7 bases at J, with 10 bases between the two ends. CDR3 DNA sequence: TGTGCCATCAGTGAGTCCAGGGGTGGGCAGCCCCAGCATTTT. It codes for CAISESRGGQPQHF.

The rearrangement joins TRBV6-1 to TRBJ2-3; a weak D match, TRBD1 (6 bases). This CDR3 is 15 amino acids long. V dropped 2 bases and J dropped 6 bases, with 15 bases sitting between them. Germline CDR1 reads MNHNS; CDR2 reads SASEGT. The CDR3 bases are TGTGCCAGCAGTGAAAGAAAGGGGGAAAGGGATACGCAGTATTTT. This sequence encodes CASSERKGERDTQYF.

J is TRBJ2-1 and V is TRBV5-1; D possibly corresponds to TRBD2 (5 bases). CDR1 is SGHRS and CDR2 is YFSETQ in the germline V gene. The CDR3 sequence is 16 residues long. Trimming cost V 4 bases and J 4 bases, with 18 bases left between them. CDR3: CASSPQQLGSYNEQFF. The CDR3 DNA reads as TGCGCCAGCAGCCCCCAGCAACTAGGGTCTTACAATGAGCAGTTCTTC.

The chain joins TRBV28 to TRBJ1-1, with 7 bases aligning to TRBD1. The CDR3 is made up of 17 amino acids. Germline CDR1 reads MDHEN; CDR2 reads SYDVKM. V shed 6 bases and J 0 bases; nucleotides not matched to a gene: 13. This CDR3 reads CASRLPGQRYVNTEAFF. CDR3 in DNA: TGTGCCAGCAGATTACCGGGACAGAGATATGTGAACACTGAAGCTTTCTTT.

The chain carries TRBV5-1 and TRBJ2-5, with D possibly being TRBD2 (6 bases). The V gene's germline CDR1 is SGHRS and CDR2 YFSETQ. Trimming took off 0 bases at V and 0 bases at J, with 12 bases between the two ends. The CDR3 spans 16 residues. This chain's CDR3 is CASSLAGGEYQETQYF. The CDR3 DNA reads TGCGCCAGCAGCTTGGCCGGAGGGGAGTACCAAGAGACCCAGTACTTC. Full variable domain (missing parts from reference TRBV5-1 and TRBJ2-5): KAGVTQTPRYLIKTRGQQVTLSCSPISGHRSVSWYQQTPGQGLQFLFEYFSETQRNKGNFPGRFSGRQFSNSRSEMNVSTLELGDSALYLCASSLAGGEYQETQYFGPGTRLLVL.

The chain is built from TRBV7-2 and TRBJ2-3; 12 bases agree with TRBD2. After removal of 3 bases from V and 5 bases from J, the junction contained 3 bases not matched to a gene. The CDR3 extends over 15 amino acids. Germline V gene lookup returns CDR1 SGHTA and CDR2 FQGNSA. In nucleotides, the CDR3 is TGTGCCAGCAGCTTTACTAGCGGGGGGCGAGATACGCAGTATTTT. It is translated as CASSFTSGGRDTQYF.

This chain uses TRBV30 with TRBJ2-7; possibly TRBD1 for D (5 bases). The length of the CDR3 is 17 residues. CDR1 and CDR2 from the germline V gene are GTSNPN and SVGIG (reference sequence). The V and J ends lost 1 base and 2 bases respectively, with 21 bases between them. The CDR3 loop is CAWSAEWGHRNPYEQYF. The CDR3 DNA follows: TGTGCCTGGAGTGCCGAGTGGGGTCACAGGAATCCCTACGAGCAGTACTTC. The variable domain in full, completed from reference TRBV30 and TRBJ2-7, reads SQTIHQWPATLVQPVGSPLSLECTVEGTSNPNLYWYRQAAGRGLQLLFYSVGIGQISSEVPQNLSASRPQDRQFILSSKKLLLSDSGFYLCAWSAEWGHRNPYEQYFGPGTRLTVT.

The V gene is TRBV6-1, the J gene TRBJ2-3, with 7 bases that match TRBD2. The CDR3 has 17 amino acids. V shed 1 base, J shed 1 base, and the junction held 8 bases outside the gene matches. Germline V gene data show CDR1 as MNHNS and CDR2 as SASEGT. This CDR3 reads CASSEGVASGGTDTQYF. DNA of the CDR3: TGTGCCAGCAGTGAAGGAGTGGCTAGCGGAGGCACAGATACGCAGTATTTT.

V and J are TRBV18 and TRBJ2-3, with 8 bases lining up with TRBD1. V lost 1 base, J lost 14 bases, and 11 bases stayed unmatched. The V gene's germline CDR1 is KGHSH and CDR2 LQKENI. The CDR3 length is 14 residues. The DNA for the CDR3 is TGTGCCAGCTCACCACTGAGTACAGGGGGTAATCCGTATTTT. Encoded protein: CASSPLSTGGNPYF.

The chain links TRBV7-5 to TRBJ1-2; TRBD1, the table's D call, lacks a check against the DNA. TRBV7-5 is marked as a pseudogene. The CDR3 has 15 residues. The CDR3 region is CVRSSATASKGGYTF. CDR3 DNA: TGTGTCAGAAGCTCGGCGACAGCATCTAAAGGGGGCTACACCTTC.

CDR3 sequence reads: CAWGQGHLLAQYF. DNA for the CDR3: TGTGCCTGGGGACAGGGACACCTCCTGGCCCAGTACTTC. This chain uses TRBV30 with TRBJ2-5; 8 nucleotides line up with TRBD1. Looked up from germline, CDR1 is GTSNPN and CDR2 is SVGIG (reference sequence). Unmatched junction bases numbered 11, after V lost 5 bases and J lost 9 bases. The CDR3 totals 13 residues.

The chain employs TRBV7-2 and TRBJ2-5; 8 bases are shared with TRBD2. Trimming removed 5 bases from V and 5 bases from J; junction bases left unmatched: 7. The germline V gene has CDR1 SGHTA and CDR2 FQGNSA. This CDR3 spans 14 amino acids. The CDR3 sequence: CASSAVAGSETQYF. CDR3 bases: TGTGCCAGCAGCGCCGTAGCGGGGTCGGAGACCCAGTACTTC.

This chain links TRBV7-9 with TRBJ2-7; D not resolved. Looked up from germline, CDR1 is SEHNR and CDR2 is FQNEAQ (reference sequence). Trimming pared 2 bases from V and 2 bases from J, leaving 10 bases between. The CDR3 is made up of 14 amino acids. This CDR3 is CASSLLGQTYEQYF. DNA for the CDR3: TGTGCCAGCAGCTTACTTGGGCAGACCTACGAGCAGTACTTC.

V usage is TRBV6-5 and J usage is TRBJ1-2; maybe TRBD1 (6 bases). V dropped 6 bases and J dropped 4 bases, with 12 bases sitting between them. The CDR3 is 13 residues long. Germline loops: CDR1 MNHEY, CDR2 SVGAGI. The CDR3 nucleotides are TGTGCCAGCAGCTCCCAGGGGAGCTATGGCTACACCTTC. Translated, it gives CASSSQGSYGYTF.

The J gene is TRBJ2-5, the V gene TRBV29-1, with TRBD2 identical over 13 bases. V was pared by 4 bases and J by 5 bases, with 7 bases of the junction left unmatched. Germline V gene data show CDR1 as SQVTM and CDR2 as ANQGSEA. The CDR3 loop spans 15 amino acids. The CDR3 sequence is CSVGELAGGVETQYF. In DNA form, the CDR3 reads TGCAGCGTTGGGGAACTAGCGGGGGGGGTGGAGACCCAGTACTTC.

The chain links TRBV6-5 to TRBJ1-1, with a weak D call TRBD1 (6 bases). The CDR3 contains 14 residues. Trimming took off 7 bases at V and 0 bases at J, with 12 bases between the two ends. Germline V gene lookup returns CDR1 MNHEY and CDR2 SVGAGI. CDR3 nucleotides: TGTGCCAGCACCTCGGGACAAATGAACACTGAAGCTTTCTTT. Residues: CASTSGQMNTEAFF.

This clone was picked up a small number of times. This chain uses TRBV11-2 with TRBJ2-1; 14 positions agree with TRBD2. This CDR3 has 14 residues. The trim removed 5 bases at V and 16 bases at J, leaving 10 bases unmatched. Germline CDR1 reads SGHAT; CDR2 reads FQNNGV. For the CDR3, the DNA is TGTGCCAGCAGCCCAGGACTAGCGGGGGGCGCGGGATTCTTC. Its protein product is CASSPGLAGGAGFF.

The chain employs TRBV4-2 and TRBJ2-1, with 9 bases lining up with TRBD2. In germline, CDR1 is LGHNA, CDR2 YNFKEQ. This CDR3 comprises 16 residues. V lost 3 bases to trimming and J lost 4 bases; unmatched junction nucleotides: 7. The CDR3 protein is CASSHGSSGGYNEQFF. DNA of the CDR3: TGTGCCAGCAGCCATGGCAGCAGCGGGGGGTACAATGAGCAGTTCTTC.

This sequence joins TRBV10-2 and TRBJ1-2; 9 bases are a match to TRBD1. Trimming took 5 bases from V and 4 from J; bases not matched to a gene: 14. The CDR3 is 17 residues long. In germline, CDR1 is WSHSY, CDR2 SAAADI. CDR3 nucleotide sequence: TGCGCCAGCAGTTCTAGGGACAGGGCCTTGCTGGGCTATGGCTACACCTTC. It translates to CASSSRDRALLGYGYTF.

V is TRBV28 and J is TRBJ2-2; 11 nucleotides line up with TRBD2. The germline V gene has CDR1 MDHEN and CDR2 SYDVKM. V dropped 7 bases and J dropped 7; count of bases not matched to a gene: 11. The CDR3 sequence is 16 residues long. CDR3 in amino acids: CASTSSGGARVGELFF. The DNA for the CDR3 is TGTGCCAGCACAAGTAGCGGGGGGGCCCGGGTCGGGGAGCTGTTTTTT.

The chain carries TRBV2 and TRBJ1-5; D remains ambiguous. This CDR3 comprises 11 residues. The ends were cut back, 5 bases at V and 13 bases at J, with 12 bases in the middle. Germline CDR1 is SNHLY and CDR2 is FYNNEI. Here the CDR3 reads CASSSSGIQHF. The CDR3 DNA is TGTGCCAGCAGTTCCTCAGGTATACAGCATTTT. The complete variable domain, with remaining parts taken from reference TRBV2 and TRBJ1-5, reads EPEVTQTPSHQVTQMGQEVILRCVPISNHLYFYWYRQILGQKVEFLVSFYNNEISEKSEIFDDQFSVERPDGSNFTLKIRSTKLEDSAMYFCASSSSGIQHFGDGTRLSIL.

The rearrangement links TRBV24-1 to TRBJ2-7; D may be TRBD1 (5 bases). CDR3 size: 14 residues. Trimming removed 0 bases at V and 6 bases at J, with 11 bases between. The germline CDR1 and CDR2 sequences are KGHDR and SFDVKD. CDR3 sequence: CATSDLPGAPEQYF. The CDR3 region has the DNA TGTGCCACCAGTGATTTGCCTGGGGCACCCGAGCAGTACTTC.

On this clone itself: Other DNA sequences in the sample encode the same CDR3. The CDR3 is CASSDSYEQYF. The CDR3 DNA sequence: TGCGCCAGCAGTGATTCGTACGAGCAGTACTTC. The gene calls are TRBV10-2 and TRBJ2-7; D is undetermined. The CDR3 contains 11 residues. V lost 3 bases, J lost 4 bases, and 4 bases lay in between. In germline, CDR1 is WSHSY, CDR2 SAAADI.

Notes on this clone: Germline is not matched at one junction end, which may reflect a read error. The V gene is TRBV10-1, the J gene TRBJ2-3; D not certain. CDR1 WNHNN and CDR2 SYGVQD come from the germline V gene (reference sequence). This CDR3 has 15 amino acids. Written as DNA, the CDR3 is TGCGCCAACAGTGAGGCGATAGGAGGCACAGATACGCAGTATTTT. This gives the protein CANSEAIGGTDTQYF.

This clone was seen only a few times. This chain connects TRBV2 to TRBJ2-7, with a weak D call TRBD2 (5 bases). Trimming took 6 bases from V and 3 from J, leaving 12 bases between them. The CDR3 length is 13 residues. Germline V gene sequence: CDR1 SNHLY, CDR2 FYNNEI. CDR3 sequence reads: CASRDGLVYEQYF. The CDR3 bases are TGTGCCAGCAGGGACGGACTTGTCTACGAGCAGTACTTC.

The V gene is TRBV2, the J gene TRBJ2-6, with 10 nucleotides matching TRBD2. Germline loops: CDR1 SNHLY, CDR2 FYNNEI. This CDR3 is built from 15 residues. V lost 7 bases, J lost 3 bases, and 3 bases stayed unmatched. The CDR3 bases are TGTGCCAGCAAGGCTAGCGGGGGTGGGGCCAACGTCCTGACTTTC. Translated, it gives CASKASGGGANVLTF. Full variable domain (outside the CDR3, taken from reference TRBV2 and TRBJ2-6): EPEVTQTPSHQVTQMGQEVILRCVPISNHLYFYWYRQILGQKVEFLVSFYNNEISEKSEIFDDQFSVERPDGSNFTLKIRSTKLEDSAMYFCASKASGGGANVLTFGAGSRLTVL.